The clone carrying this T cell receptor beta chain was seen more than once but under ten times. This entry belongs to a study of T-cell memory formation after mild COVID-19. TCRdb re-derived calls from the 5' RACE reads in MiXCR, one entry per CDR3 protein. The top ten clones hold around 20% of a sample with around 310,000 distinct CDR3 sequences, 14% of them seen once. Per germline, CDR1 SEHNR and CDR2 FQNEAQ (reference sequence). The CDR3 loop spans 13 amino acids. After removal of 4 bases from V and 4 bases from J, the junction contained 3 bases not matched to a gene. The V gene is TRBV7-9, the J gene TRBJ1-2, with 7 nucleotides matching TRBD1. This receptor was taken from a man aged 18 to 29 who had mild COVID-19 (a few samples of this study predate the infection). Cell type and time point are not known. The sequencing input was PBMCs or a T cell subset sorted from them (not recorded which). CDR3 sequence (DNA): TGTGCCAGCAGCTCAGACAGGGTCTATGGCTACACCTTC. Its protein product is CASSSDRVYGYTF.